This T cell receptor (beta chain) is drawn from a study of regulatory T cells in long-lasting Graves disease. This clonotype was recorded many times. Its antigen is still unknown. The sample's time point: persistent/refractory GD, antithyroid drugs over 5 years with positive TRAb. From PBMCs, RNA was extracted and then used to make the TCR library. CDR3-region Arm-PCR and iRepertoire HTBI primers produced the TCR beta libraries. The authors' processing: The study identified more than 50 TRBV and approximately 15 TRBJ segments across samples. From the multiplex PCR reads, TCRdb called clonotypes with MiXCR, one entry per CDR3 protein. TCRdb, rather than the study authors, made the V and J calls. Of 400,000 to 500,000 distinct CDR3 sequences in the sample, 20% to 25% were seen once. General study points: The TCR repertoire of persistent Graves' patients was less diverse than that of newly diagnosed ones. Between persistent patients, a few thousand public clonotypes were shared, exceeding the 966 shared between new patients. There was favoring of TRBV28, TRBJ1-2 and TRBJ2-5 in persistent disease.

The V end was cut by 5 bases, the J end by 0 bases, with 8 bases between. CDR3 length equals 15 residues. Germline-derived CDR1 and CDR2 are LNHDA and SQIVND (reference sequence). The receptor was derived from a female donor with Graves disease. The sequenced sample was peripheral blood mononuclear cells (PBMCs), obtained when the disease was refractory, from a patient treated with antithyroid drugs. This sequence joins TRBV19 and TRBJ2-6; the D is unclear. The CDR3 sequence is CASSYGVSGANVLTF. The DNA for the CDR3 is TGTGCCAGTAGTTACGGTGTCTCTGGGGCCAACGTCCTGACTTTC.